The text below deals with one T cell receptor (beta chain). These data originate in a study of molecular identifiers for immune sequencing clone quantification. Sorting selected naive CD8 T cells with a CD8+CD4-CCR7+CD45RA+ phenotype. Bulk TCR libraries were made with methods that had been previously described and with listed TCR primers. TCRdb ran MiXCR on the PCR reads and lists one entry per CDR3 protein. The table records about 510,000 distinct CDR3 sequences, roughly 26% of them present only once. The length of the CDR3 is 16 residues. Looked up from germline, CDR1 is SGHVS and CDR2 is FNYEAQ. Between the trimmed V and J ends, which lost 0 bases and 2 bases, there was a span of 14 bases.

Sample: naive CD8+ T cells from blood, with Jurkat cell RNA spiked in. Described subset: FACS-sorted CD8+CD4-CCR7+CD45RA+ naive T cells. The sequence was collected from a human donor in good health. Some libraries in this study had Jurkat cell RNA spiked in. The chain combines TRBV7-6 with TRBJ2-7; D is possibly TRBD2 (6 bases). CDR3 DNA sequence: TGTGCCAGCAGCTTAGCGCGGCACGGGGGAACCTACGAGCAGTACTTC. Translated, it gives CASSLARHGGTYEQYF.